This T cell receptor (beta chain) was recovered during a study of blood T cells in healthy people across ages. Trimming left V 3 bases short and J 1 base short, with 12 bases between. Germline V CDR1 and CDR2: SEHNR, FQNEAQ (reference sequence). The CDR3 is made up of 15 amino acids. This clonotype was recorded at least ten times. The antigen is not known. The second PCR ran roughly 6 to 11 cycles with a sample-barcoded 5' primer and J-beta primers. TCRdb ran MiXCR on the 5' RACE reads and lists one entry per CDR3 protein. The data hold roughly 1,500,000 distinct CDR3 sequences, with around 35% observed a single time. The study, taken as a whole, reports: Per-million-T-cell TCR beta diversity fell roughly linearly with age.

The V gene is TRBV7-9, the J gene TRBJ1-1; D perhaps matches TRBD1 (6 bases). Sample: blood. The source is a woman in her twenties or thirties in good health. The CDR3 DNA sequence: TGTGCCAGCAGCTTCGCACAGGGAGGGAACACTGAAGCTTTCTTT. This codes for CASSFAQGGNTEAFF.